This TCR beta chain was documented in a study of blood T cell repertoires in COVID-19. Study background: The origin of the acute and convalescent COVID-19 samples was the United States, Italy and Spain. From T cells, B-cell-depleted T cells, or PBMCs came the material, which was cDNA or gDNA.

In the original processing: Estimated nucleated cell counts came from reference gene primer amplification. Some clones are missing from TCRdb's copy, which holds only in-frame ones; the method was immunoSEQ multiplex PCR. V and J calls and clone size are those listed in that table; D and trimming were worked out from the DNA. The sample contains around 310,000 clones, 90% of which appear only once. The Seattle patients joined while their infection was active and were tracked longitudinally afterward. The TCR was taken from a woman aged 40 to 50 with COVID-19, enrolled during active disease. The sample taken for sequencing was peripheral blood.

This CDR3 is CASSPSGPNYGYTF. CDR3 bases: TGTGCCAGCAGCCCTAGTGGTCCTAACTATGGCTACACCTTC. The chain joins TRBV7-9 to TRBJ1-2; D is unclear. Trimming took off 5 bases at V and 0 bases at J, with 10 bases between the two ends. The CDR3 has 14 residues. The germline CDR1 and CDR2 sequences are SEHNR and FQNEAQ (reference sequence).